This T cell receptor (beta chain) was found in a study of cytomegalovirus exposure and HLA in healthy donors. Use of 60 Vbeta and 13 Jbeta primers characterized the PCR. Sequencing was performed with immunoSEQ multiplex PCR; in TCRdb, only in-frame clones are kept and a portion is missing. Of around 100,000 clones listed, 70% to 80% were seen once; the top ten hold 8.5% to 10%. Details on this clone: Its antigen is currently unknown.

Study outcomes and limitations: An Asian-associated ancestry cluster reportedly showed fewer N-insertions than the roughly 670-donor mean in a later analysis. A few chains tied to CMV proved CMV antigen-specific in vitro.

The TCR originated in a male donor in good health and CMV-seropositive. The sequenced sample was PBMCs.

The CDR3 spells CASSLSRWQETQYF. Written as DNA, the CDR3 is TGTGCCAGCAGTTTATCCCGGTGGCAAGAGACCCAGTACTTC. The J gene is TRBJ2-5, the V gene TRBV27; D unclear. In germline, CDR1 is MNHEY, CDR2 SMNVEV (reference sequence). V dropped 0 bases and J dropped 2 bases, with 7 bases sitting between them. The CDR3 loop spans 14 amino acids.